Below, 8 T cell receptor beta chains from the same sample are listed, as sequenced in a study of T cell repertoires in cytomegalovirus infection. TCRdb reanalysed the reads using MiXCR and keeps one entry per CDR3 protein. The table includes around 530,000 distinct CDR3 sequences, 26% detected once. The source material was PBMCs. These receptors were taken from a human donor in good health (CMV status not recorded). Some clones in this sample may be carry-over from other donors' samples.

This clonotype came up a few times. The chain has TRBV6-2 or TRBV6-3 and TRBJ2-1; D gene ambiguous. Germline-derived CDR1 and CDR2 are MNHEY and SVGEGT. The V end lost 2 bases, the J end lost 7 bases, and 9 bases lay between the germline ends. CDR3 size: 13 residues. The chain's CDR3 is CASSYPSSNEQFF. The CDR3 DNA reads TGTGCCAGCAGTTACCCCTCGTCTAATGAGCAGTTCTTC.

This chain uses TRBV19 with TRBJ1-2; D is perhaps TRBD1 (6 bases). Trimming removed 6 bases at V and 1 base at J, with 15 bases between. The CDR3 runs to 15 residues. The germline V gene has CDR1 LNHDA and CDR2 SQIVND (reference sequence). The CDR3, as DNA: TGTGCCAGTAGCCGGACAGATCGTATTAACTATGGCTACACCTTC. This gives the protein CASSRTDRINYGYTF.

This clonotype has more than one count but fewer than ten. The genes are TRBV6-2 or TRBV6-3 and TRBJ1-5; the D is unclear. Trimming pared 2 bases from V and 0 bases from J, leaving 8 bases between. This CDR3 has 15 residues. Germline V gene sequence: CDR1 MNHEY, CDR2 SVGEGT. The CDR3 bases are TGTGCCAGCAGTTACGCACGGAATAGCAATCAGCCCCAGCATTTT. Translated: CASSYARNSNQPQHF.

The chain employs TRBV11-3 and TRBJ2-1, with TRBD2 as a possible D gene (6 bases). V was clipped by 3 bases and J by 9 bases, with 12 bases between them. There are 13 residues in the CDR3. CDR1 is SGHNT and CDR2 is YENEEA in the germline V gene. The chain's CDR3 is CASSFMAGPEQFF. The CDR3 coding sequence is TGTGCCAGCAGCTTTATGGCGGGACCTGAGCAGTTCTTC.

The genes are TRBV24-1 and TRBJ2-1, with 11 bases aligning to TRBD2. This CDR3 comprises 17 residues. V trimming: 4 bases; J trimming: 7 bases; junction bases outside the gene matches: 11. CDR1 and CDR2 from the germline V gene are KGHDR and SFDVKD. CDR3 loop: CATSDHLAGGPLNEQFF. The CDR3, as DNA: TGTGCCACCAGTGACCACTTAGCGGGAGGGCCTTTAAATGAGCAGTTCTTC.

The rearrangement uses TRBV5-6 and TRBJ1-2, with D maybe TRBD1 (5 bases). CDR1 and CDR2 from the germline V gene are SGHDT and YYEEEE. The CDR3 runs 14 residues. The V end lost 3 bases, the J end lost 4 bases, and 13 bases lay between the germline ends. The CDR3 nucleotides are TGTGCCAGCAGCTGGGACCCTCGGAGCTATGGCTACACCTTC. Translated, it gives CASSWDPRSYGYTF. The full variable domain, with the rest looked up from reference TRBV5-6 and TRBJ1-2, is DAGVTQSPTHLIKTRGQQVTLRCSPKSGHDTVSWYQQALGQGPQFIFQYYEEEERQRGNFPDRFSGHQFPNYSSELNVNALLLGDSALYLCASSWDPRSYGYTFGSGTRLTVV.

This rearrangement joins TRBV7-9 to TRBJ1-2, with D perhaps TRBD1 (5 bases). This CDR3 is 14 amino acids long. Germline values: CDR1 SEHNR, CDR2 FQNEAQ (reference sequence). V shed 3 bases and J shed 8 bases, with 16 bases lying between them. The DNA for the CDR3 is TGTGCCAGCAGCTTGGTTCTCAGGGAGGAGGGCTACACCTTC. It is translated as CASSLVLREEGYTF.

A few counts support this clonotype. The rearrangement joins TRBV19 to TRBJ1-4, with unresolved D. The CDR3 loop spans 17 amino acids. V lost 2 bases and J lost 0, with 13 bases in between. Looked up from germline, CDR1 is LNHDA and CDR2 is SQIVND (reference sequence). The CDR3 DNA follows: TGTGCCAGTAGTATAATGGGCAGGTTTACAACTAATGAAAAACTGTTTTTT. Amino acids: CASSIMGRFTTNEKLFF.